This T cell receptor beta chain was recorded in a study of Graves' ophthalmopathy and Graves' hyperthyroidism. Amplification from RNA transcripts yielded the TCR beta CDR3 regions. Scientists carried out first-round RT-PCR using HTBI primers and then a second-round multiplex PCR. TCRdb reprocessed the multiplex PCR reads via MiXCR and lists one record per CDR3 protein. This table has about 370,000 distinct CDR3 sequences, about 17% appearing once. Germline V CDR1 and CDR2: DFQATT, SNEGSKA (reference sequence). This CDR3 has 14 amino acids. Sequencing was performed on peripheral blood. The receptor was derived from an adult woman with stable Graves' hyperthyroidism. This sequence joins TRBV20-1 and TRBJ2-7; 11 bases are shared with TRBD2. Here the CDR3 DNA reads TGCAGGGTAGCGGGAGGGCCTAGGCGGAACGAGCAGTACTTC. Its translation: CRVAGGPRRNEQYF.